This T cell receptor beta chain was sequenced during a study of cytomegalovirus exposure and HLA in healthy donors. Whole-study findings and limits: Across HLA loci, a later analysis found differing TCR association rates, with DRB1 most and HLA-C fewest. In a later analysis, at a false discovery rate of 0.05, 15,000 to 20,000 TCR beta sequences matched HLA alleles. Generally TCR sequences proved uncommon, though certain public TCRs appeared in numerous donors.

13 Jbeta primers and 60 Vbeta primers were used for the PCR. Generated by immunoSEQ multiplex PCR, the TCRdb table keeps only in-frame clones and is missing some. The repertoire holds some 150,000 clones, with about 79% as singletons. Trimming removed 5 bases at V and 0 bases at J, with 13 bases between. Germline V lookup: CDR1 SEHNR, CDR2 FQNEAQ (reference sequence). The CDR3 is 15 residues long. A word on this clone: The antigen is not known.

This sequence originates from a male donor in good health and CMV-seronegative. Sequenced input: PBMCs. The J gene is TRBJ1-1, the V gene TRBV7-9, with a possible D match to TRBD1 (5 bases). CDR3: CASSRSDSLNTEAFF. CDR3 coding DNA: TGTGCCAGCAGCCGCTCAGACAGTTTGAACACTGAAGCTTTCTTT.